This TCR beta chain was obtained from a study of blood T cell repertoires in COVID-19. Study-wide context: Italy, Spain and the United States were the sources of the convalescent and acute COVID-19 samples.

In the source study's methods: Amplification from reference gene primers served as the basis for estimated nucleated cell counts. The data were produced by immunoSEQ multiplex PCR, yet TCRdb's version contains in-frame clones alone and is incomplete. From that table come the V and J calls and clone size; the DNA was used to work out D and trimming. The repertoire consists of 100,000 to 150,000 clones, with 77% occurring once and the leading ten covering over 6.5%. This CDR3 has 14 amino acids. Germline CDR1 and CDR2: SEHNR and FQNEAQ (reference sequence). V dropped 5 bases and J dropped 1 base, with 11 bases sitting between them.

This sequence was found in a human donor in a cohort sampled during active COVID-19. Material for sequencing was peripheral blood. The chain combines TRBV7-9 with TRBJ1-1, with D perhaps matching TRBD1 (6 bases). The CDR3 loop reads CASSLTGPNTEAFF. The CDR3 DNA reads TGTGCCAGCAGCCTGACAGGACCGAACACTGAAGCTTTCTTT.